One sample yielded the 23 T cell receptor beta chains listed below, sequenced in a study of T cell responses to AZD1222 COVID-19 vaccine (dated by TCRdb to about 2021). The time point label corresponds to: baseline before first vaccination. The library was prepared using the immunoSEQ multiplex PCR assay. What TCRdb holds here is the immuneACCESS table cut down to in-frame rearrangements. Part of the clones is not present; checked against another copy, under half of the missing clones reflect an unresolved V gene, and the others are unexplained. The sample profile shows 130,000 to 150,000 clones; about 90% of them were found once. In total, the top ten clones hold approximately 2.1% of the sample. The sample here was peripheral blood, taken on day 0 of AZD1222 vaccination. The receptor set was obtained from an adult in good health.

The genes are TRBV7-6 and TRBJ2-2; a possible D gene is TRBD1 (6 bases). CDR1 is SGHVS and CDR2 is FNYEAQ in the germline V gene. The CDR3 covers 16 residues. Between the trimmed V and J ends, which lost 3 bases and 4 bases, there was a span of 15 bases. In DNA form, the CDR3 reads TGTGCCAGCAGCTTCTTAGCAGGGGCGCGCACCGGGGAGCTGTTTTTT. Translation gives CASSFLAGARTGELFF. The full variable domain, completed using reference TRBV7-6 and TRBJ2-2, is GAGVSQSPRYKVTKRGQDVALRCDPISGHVSLYWYRQALGQGPEFLTYFNYEAQQDKSGLPNDRFSAERPEGSISTLTIQRTEQRDSAMYRCASSFLAGARTGELFFGEGSRLTVL.

The rearrangement uses TRBV7-2 and TRBJ1-2, with D unresolved. Per germline, CDR1 SGHTA and CDR2 FQGNSA. The V end lost 0 bases, the J end lost 2 bases, and 4 bases lay between the germline ends. The CDR3 runs to 13 residues. The CDR3 here is CASSLARNYGYTF. The CDR3 DNA reads TGTGCCAGCAGCTTAGCCAGGAACTATGGCTACACCTTC. Drawing the rest from reference TRBV7-2 and TRBJ1-2, the complete variable domain is GAGVSQSPSNKVTEKGKDVELRCDPISGHTALYWYRQSLGQGLEFLIYFQGNSAPDKSGLPSDRFSAERTGGSVSTLTIQRTQQEDSAVYLCASSLARNYGYTFGSGTRLTVV.

The rearrangement uses TRBV10-3 and TRBJ1-1; D unresolved. The CDR3 consists of 13 residues. Germline values: CDR1 ENHRY, CDR2 SYGVKD. V was clipped by 3 bases and J by 1 base, with 6 bases between them. CDR3 DNA sequence: TGTGCCATCAGTGATTTCAGGAACACTGAAGCTTTCTTT. Amino acids: CAISDFRNTEAFF.

This chain links TRBV30 with TRBJ1-3; D unresolved. In germline, CDR1 is GTSNPN, CDR2 SVGIG (reference sequence). Trimming shortened V by 0 bases and J by 6 bases, and 12 bases separated the two germline ends. CDR3 size: 14 residues. The CDR3 region is CAWSVRGRENTIYF. The CDR3 nucleotides are TGTGCCTGGAGTGTACGAGGGAGAGAAAACACCATATATTTT.

The V gene is TRBV29-1, the J gene TRBJ1-1; no clear D. V was pared by 0 bases and J by 0 bases, with 8 bases between. The CDR3 sequence is 14 residues long. The germline gives CDR1 SQVTM, CDR2 ANQGSEA. The CDR3 reads CSVEDRVMNTEAFF. In DNA form, the CDR3 reads TGCAGCGTTGAAGATCGGGTTATGAACACTGAAGCTTTCTTT.

The rearrangement links TRBV9 to TRBJ2-5; D is possibly TRBD1 or TRBD2 (5 bases each). The CDR3 length is 16 residues. Germline CDR1 is SGDLS and CDR2 is YYNGEE. The V end was cut by 4 bases, the J end by 1 base, with 17 bases between. The CDR3 loop reads CASSPGLRDGQETQYF. Here the CDR3 DNA reads TGTGCCAGCAGCCCGGGGTTACGGGACGGCCAAGAGACCCAGTACTTC.

This chain connects TRBV5-1 to TRBJ1-6, with D perhaps matching TRBD1 (6 bases). V was shortened by 4 bases and J by 6 bases, with 11 bases between the two germline ends. CDR3 length: 14 residues. Germline V CDR1 and CDR2: SGHRS, YFSETQ. CDR3 in DNA: TGCGCCAGCAGCGCCGGGACAAGTAATTCACCCCTCCACTTT. This codes for CASSAGTSNSPLHF.

The chain carries TRBV21-1 and TRBJ2-2; the table's TRBD1 call for D was not verified on the DNA. TRBV21-1 is a listed pseudogene. This CDR3 has 15 residues. In nucleotides, the CDR3 is TGTGCCAGCAGCAAACAGGGGGCGCGCACCGGGGAGCTGTTTTTT. It codes for CASSKQGARTGELFF.

The chain uses TRBV28 and TRBJ1-2; tentatively, D is TRBD1 (5 bases). The V end lost 3 bases, the J end lost 4 bases, and 6 bases lay between the germline ends. The germline V gene encodes CDR1 MDHEN and CDR2 SYDVKM. The CDR3 contains 12 residues. The CDR3 DNA reads TGTGCCAGCAGTTTTAGGGGCTATGGCTACACCTTC. It yields the protein CASSFRGYGYTF.

The CDR3 nucleotides are TGTGCCAGCACCCCCTCTACGGGGGGCCCAGAGACCCAGTACTTC. It codes for CASTPSTGGPETQYF. V is TRBV4-2 and J is TRBJ2-5; maybe TRBD2 (7 bases). In germline, CDR1 is LGHNA, CDR2 YNFKEQ. V was cut by 7 bases and J by 4 bases, with 19 bases left in between. This CDR3 is built from 15 residues.

This clone appeared once. V usage is TRBV9 and J usage is TRBJ1-1; no clear D gene. The germline V gene has CDR1 SGDLS and CDR2 YYNGEE. The CDR3 extends over 16 amino acids. Trimming stripped 3 bases from V and 4 bases from J, with 19 bases between. CDR3: CASSDPTSPEGTEAFF. In DNA form, the CDR3 reads TGTGCCAGCAGCGATCCGACTTCTCCCGAGGGCACTGAAGCTTTCTTT.

CDR3 amino acids: CASISATETQYF. The CDR3 DNA sequence: TGTGCCAGCATCTCCGCTACGGAGACCCAGTACTTC. The chain recombines TRBV6-5 with TRBJ2-5; D gene unclear. The CDR3 is made up of 12 amino acids. Trimming left V 7 bases short and J 5 bases short, with 11 bases between. Germline CDR1 MNHEY, CDR2 SVGAGI.

The CDR3 reads CASSSEGTDRSYEQYF. CDR3 sequence (DNA): TGTGCCAGCAGCTCAGAAGGCACCGACAGGTCCTACGAGCAGTACTTC. V usage is TRBV7-8 and J usage is TRBJ2-7, with D maybe TRBD1 (6 bases). The germline CDR1 and CDR2 sequences are SGHVS and FQNEAQ. V was trimmed by 4 bases and J by 1 base, leaving 17 bases between them. This CDR3 has 16 amino acids.

The genes are TRBV29-1 and TRBJ2-7; possible D gene TRBD2, 5 bases. Germline CDR1 reads SQVTM; CDR2 reads ANQGSEA. This CDR3 region has 12 residues. Trimming took 4 bases from V and 2 from J, leaving 9 bases between them. In DNA form, the CDR3 reads TGCAGCGTTGGAGGGTACCCCTACGAGCAGTACTTC. It specifies CSVGGYPYEQYF.

The CDR3 DNA reads TGTGCCAGCAAGGGGACAGGGCTCTACAATGAGCAGTTCTTC. Amino acids: CASKGTGLYNEQFF. The V gene is TRBV3-1 (or the pseudogene TRBV3-2), the J gene TRBJ2-1, with 9 bases identical to TRBD1. The V segment lost 7 bases and the J segment 3 bases; nucleotides outside the gene matches: 4. The CDR3 covers 14 residues. Germline-derived CDR1 and CDR2 are LGHDT and YNNKEL (reference sequence).

This chain joins TRBV7-2 and TRBJ1-6; a possible D gene is TRBD1 (5 bases). Per germline, CDR1 SGHTA and CDR2 FQGNSA. The CDR3 loop spans 16 amino acids. V lost 5 bases and J lost 14, with 25 bases in between. The CDR3 here is CASSPRDRPLPEALHF. The CDR3 region has the DNA TGTGCCAGCAGCCCCCGGGACCGCCCCCTCCCAGAGGCCCTCCACTTT.

The chain has TRBV28 and TRBJ1-3; D is unclear. The CDR3 covers 14 residues. V was cut by 4 bases and J by 0 bases, with 7 bases left in between. Germline lookup yields CDR1 MDHEN and CDR2 SYDVKM. In DNA form, the CDR3 reads TGTGCCAGCAGTTCGGTGCACTCTGGAAACACCATATATTTT. Protein product: CASSSVHSGNTIYF.

This chain links TRBV18 with TRBJ1-5; the D is unclear. CDR3 length equals 14 residues. The germline CDR1 and CDR2 sequences are KGHSH and LQKENI. The V gene lost 3 bases and the J gene lost 3 bases, with 9 bases spanning the gap. The CDR3 loop reads CASSPGGNNQPQHF. The CDR3 nucleotides read TGTGCCAGCTCACCGGGAGGGAACAATCAGCCCCAGCATTTT.

This clone was counted a single time. The chain employs TRBV7-3 and TRBJ2-7; D remains unclear. The CDR3 sequence is 14 residues long. Per the germline V gene, CDR1 is SGHTA and CDR2 is FQGTGA. V lost 2 bases, J lost 4 bases, and 12 bases lay in between. CDR3: CASSLAPGAYEQYF. In nucleotides, the CDR3 is TGTGCCAGCAGCTTAGCTCCAGGAGCTTACGAGCAGTACTTC.

The chain is built from TRBV6-2 or TRBV6-3 and TRBJ1-4; 7 nucleotides match TRBD1. This CDR3 is built from 17 residues. V dropped 5 bases and J dropped 4; count of bases not matched to a gene: 13. Germline V lookup: CDR1 MNHEY, CDR2 SVGEGT. CDR3 bases: TGTGCCAGCAGTCCCGCCGTGTCAGGGGGAAATAATGAAAAACTGTTTTTT. Its translation: CASSPAVSGGNNEKLFF.

The genes are TRBV18 and TRBJ1-4; 9 bases are a match to TRBD1. The CDR3 has 15 amino acids. The trim removed 5 bases at V and 6 bases at J, leaving 7 bases unmatched. Germline CDR1 is KGHSH and CDR2 is LQKENI. CDR3 coding DNA: TGTGCCAGCTCATCGAGGACAGGGGTAGATGAAAAACTGTTTTTT. Translated: CASSSRTGVDEKLFF. Variable domain in full (rest from reference TRBV18 and TRBJ1-4): NAGVMQNPRHLVRRRGQEARLRCSPMKGHSHVYWYRQLPEEGLKFMVYLQKENIIDESGMPKERFSAEFPKEGPSILRIQQVVRGDSAAYFCASSSRTGVDEKLFFGSGTQLSVL.

This clone was counted a single time. Other DNA variants within this sample encode the same CDR3. The chain links TRBV7-2 to TRBJ2-3; D unresolved. The germline V and J ends were trimmed by 2 bases and 2 bases, with 8 bases remaining between them. This CDR3 is built from 14 residues. CDR1 is SGHTA and CDR2 is FQGNSA in the germline V gene. CDR3 bases: TGTGCCAGCAGCTTATCCCGCTCCACAGATACGCAGTATTTT. It codes for CASSLSRSTDTQYF. Full variable domain (outside the CDR3, taken from reference TRBV7-2 and TRBJ2-3): GAGVSQSPSNKVTEKGKDVELRCDPISGHTALYWYRQSLGQGLEFLIYFQGNSAPDKSGLPSDRFSAERTGGSVSTLTIQRTQQEDSAVYLCASSLSRSTDTQYFGPGTRLTVL.

This chain links TRBV3-1 (or the pseudogene TRBV3-2) with TRBJ2-2; D is possibly TRBD1 (6 bases). Germline CDR1 and CDR2: LGHDT and YNNKEL (reference sequence). This CDR3 is built from 15 residues. V shed 0 bases and J shed 7 bases, with 12 bases lying between them. DNA of the CDR3: TGTGCCAGCAGCCAAGAAGGGCAGGGGAACGGGGAGCTGTTTTTT. Translation: CASSQEGQGNGELFF.